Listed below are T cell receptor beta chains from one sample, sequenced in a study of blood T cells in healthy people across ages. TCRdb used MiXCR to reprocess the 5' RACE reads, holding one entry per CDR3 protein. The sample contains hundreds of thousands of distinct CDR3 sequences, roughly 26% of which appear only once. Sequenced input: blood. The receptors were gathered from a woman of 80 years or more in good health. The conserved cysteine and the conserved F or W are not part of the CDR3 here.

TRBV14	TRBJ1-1	ASRQTSGHTEAF
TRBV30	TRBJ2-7	AWSVNGAPPYEQY
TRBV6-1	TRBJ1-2	ASSRGANGYT
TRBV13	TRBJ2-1	ASSLFRGTGNEQF
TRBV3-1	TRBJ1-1	ASSQAQHLNTEAF
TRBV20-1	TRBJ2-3	SATFLNTQY
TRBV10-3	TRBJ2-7	AISESTYEQY
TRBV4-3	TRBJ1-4	ASSQGQGLSEKLF
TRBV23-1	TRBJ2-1	ASRGIYNEQF
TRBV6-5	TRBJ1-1	ASIGDGTEAF
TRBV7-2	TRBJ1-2	ASSRGQGLRSGYT
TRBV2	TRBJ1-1	ASSELGRGANTEAF
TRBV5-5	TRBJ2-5	ASRNRGKIRSETQY
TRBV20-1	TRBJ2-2	SARDNGHNTGELF
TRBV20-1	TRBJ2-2	SATQGASGERF
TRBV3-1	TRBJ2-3	ASSHFAAGEGSTDTQY
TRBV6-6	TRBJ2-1	ASRIRDLSNEQF
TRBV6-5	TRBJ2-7	ASSYSRTGNNEQY
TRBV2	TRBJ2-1	ASSRGNSGGVRSYNEQF
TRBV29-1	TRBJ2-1	SVGLAGGPLSIEQF
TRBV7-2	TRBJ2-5	ASSPGGGDQETQY
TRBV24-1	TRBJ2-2	ATSDRNTGELF
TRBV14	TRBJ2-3	ASSPRQGRDTDTRY
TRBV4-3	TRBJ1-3	ASSQDRQGFIGNTIY
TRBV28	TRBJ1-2	ASSFSTGGGHGYT
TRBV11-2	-	ASSSQGGMETQY
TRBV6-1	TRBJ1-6	ASGFDFGGYSPLH
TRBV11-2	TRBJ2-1	ASSPLMPRGLATF
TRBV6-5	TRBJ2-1	ASSFPEGALSQNEQF
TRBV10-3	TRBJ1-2	AIGGDRGKNYGYT
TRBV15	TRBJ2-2	ATSRVRDTGELF
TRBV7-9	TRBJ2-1	ASSLKPGGITHEQF
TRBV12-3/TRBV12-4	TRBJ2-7	ASSLRVTDSYEQY